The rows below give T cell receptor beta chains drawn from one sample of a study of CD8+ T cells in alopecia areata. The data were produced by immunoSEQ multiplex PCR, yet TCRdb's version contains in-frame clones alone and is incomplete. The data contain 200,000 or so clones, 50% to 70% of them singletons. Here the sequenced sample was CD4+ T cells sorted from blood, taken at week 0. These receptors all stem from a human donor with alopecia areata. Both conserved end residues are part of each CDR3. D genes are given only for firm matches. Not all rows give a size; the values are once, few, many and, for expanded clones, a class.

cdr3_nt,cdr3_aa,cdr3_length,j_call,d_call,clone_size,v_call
TGTGCCAGCAGTTTTGGGGACGGCTCCTACAATGAGCAGTTCTTC,CASSFGDGSYNEQFF,15,TRBJ2-1,-,few,TRBV27
TGTGCCAGCAGTTCCGGGGCCACTTTTCAGCCCCAGCATTTT,CASSSGATFQPQHF,14,TRBJ1-5,-,-,TRBV27
TGTGCCAGCAGCCAAGACAGCTACAATGAGCAGTTCTTC,CASSQDSYNEQFF,13,TRBJ2-1,-,-,TRBV7-9
TGTGCCAGCAGCTTGGAACTTATTAATTCACCCCTCCACTTT,CASSLELINSPLHF,14,TRBJ1-6,-,-,TRBV7-9
TGTGCCTGGAGTGTGGTTGGGCTACGAGGGCAGTACTTC,CAWSVVGLRGQYF,13,TRBJ2-7,-,-,TRBV30
TGTGCCAGCAGCCCACAGGGTAGATCCCGCTACACCTTC,CASSPQGRSRYTF,13,TRBJ1-2,-,few,TRBV9
TGTGCCTGGAGTAATAGCTTCTACGAGCAGTACTTC,CAWSNSFYEQYF,12,TRBJ2-7,-,-,TRBV30
TGTGCCAGCAGTTTCCAGGTGTCGAACACTGAAGCTTTCTTT,CASSFQVSNTEAFF,14,TRBJ1-1,-,few,TRBV27
TGTGCCAGCAGCGTAGACGGCAAATCCAACTATGGCTACACCTTC,CASSVDGKSNYGYTF,15,TRBJ1-2,-,-,TRBV9
TGTGCCAGCAGCTTTCAAGGACAGGGGGCAGGAGAGACCCAGTACTTC,CASSFQGQGAGETQYF,16,TRBJ2-5,TRBD1,-,TRBV7-8
TGTGCCAGCAGCTATGGGACATCGGTTGAAGGTTTCTTT,CASSYGTSVEGFF,13,TRBJ1-1,-,-,TRBV7-9
TGTGCCAGCAGCTTAGTACCCCGGGGGGGCTGGTATGGCTACACCTTC,CASSLVPRGGWYGYTF,16,TRBJ1-2,-,-,TRBV7-8
TGTGCCAGCAGCCCTTTGGCGGGGAGCACAGATACGCAGTATTTT,CASSPLAGSTDTQYF,15,TRBJ2-3,-,-,TRBV9
TGCGCGGAGACAGGGGAAGGGGATCATTACGAGCAGTACTTC,CAETGEGDHYEQYF,14,TRBJ2-7,TRBD1,few,TRBV23-1
TGTGCCAGCAGCTCGACACTCAAAAACATTCAGTACTTC,CASSSTLKNIQYF,13,TRBJ2-4,-,-,TRBV5-4
TGTGCCTGGAGGCTGCCCCAGGGACAGGCTTCCTACGAGCAGTACTTC,CAWRLPQGQASYEQYF,16,TRBJ2-7,TRBD1,few,TRBV30
TGTGCCTGGAGTATGGAGGGGCGAGGGCGGACCCAGTACTTC,CAWSMEGRGRTQYF,14,TRBJ2-5,-,-,TRBV30
TGCGCCAGCAGTCAGGCGGGGACGAACACTGAAGCTTTCTTT,CASSQAGTNTEAFF,14,TRBJ1-1,-,-,TRBV23-1
TGCGCCAGCAGCCCGGACAGGGGAAATGAAAAACTGTTTTTT,CASSPDRGNEKLFF,14,TRBJ1-4,TRBD1,-,TRBV5-1
TGTGCCAGCAGCGAATACTACGAGCAGTACTTC,CASSEYYEQYF,11,TRBJ2-7,-,-,TRBV7-2
TGTGCCAGCACCTTGAGTGGGGCGTATAATTCACCCCTCCACTTT,CASTLSGAYNSPLHF,15,TRBJ1-6,-,-,TRBV27
TGTGCCAGCAGAATCCAGGGAAGGGACGGCTACACCTTC,CASRIQGRDGYTF,13,TRBJ1-2,-,-,TRBV27
TGTGCCAGCAGCTTAACCCCGGACCAGGGAGCATACAATGAGCAGTTCTTC,CASSLTPDQGAYNEQFF,17,TRBJ2-1,-,-,TRBV7-3
TGCAGCTCGGGGGGGCTCGACCAGACCCAGTACTTC,CSSGGLDQTQYF,12,TRBJ2-5,TRBD2,few,TRBV29-1
TGCGCCAGCAGCTGGGGGGACCGGGATGTTGACGAGCAGTACTTC,CASSWGDRDVDEQYF,15,TRBJ2-7,-,-,TRBV5-1
TGTGCCAGCAGCTTGTACGGTGGAGGTGAGGAACTGTTTTTT,CASSLYGGGEELFF,14,TRBJ1-4,-,-,TRBV5-6
TGTGCCAGCAGCTTAAAACAGAGACTTTCCTACGAGCAGTACTTC,CASSLKQRLSYEQYF,15,TRBJ2-7,-,many,TRBV7-9
TGTGCCAGCAGCTCGGGACAGGGACCAGCAACTAATGAAAAACTGTTTTTT,CASSSGQGPATNEKLFF,17,TRBJ1-4,TRBD1,-,TRBV7-8
TGCAGCGTGGGACGGGAATCCTACGAGCAGTACTTC,CSVGRESYEQYF,12,TRBJ2-7,-,few,TRBV29-1
TGTGCCAGCAGTCTTTACAGGGGAGCTAACTATGGCTACACCTTC,CASSLYRGANYGYTF,15,TRBJ1-2,TRBD1,few,TRBV6-1
TGCGCCAGCAGCTTCGGGACAGGTGGCGAAAAACTGTTTTTT,CASSFGTGGEKLFF,14,TRBJ1-4,TRBD1,-,TRBV5-1
TGCAGCGTTGTTCTGGAGGCTGGCACTGAAGCTTTCTTT,CSVVLEAGTEAFF,13,TRBJ1-1,-,-,TRBV29-1
TGTGCCAGTAGTTCTGGGCGAGGAGGACGAAATCAGCCCCAGCATTTT,CASSSGRGGRNQPQHF,16,TRBJ1-5,-,-,TRBV19
TGTGCCAGCACCCCGCGGAGTACCGCAGCCAACGTCCTGACTTTC,CASTPRSTAANVLTF,15,TRBJ2-6,-,few,TRBV27
TGTGCCAGCAGCGCCCAAGCAAGGGACACTGAAGCTTTCTTT,CASSAQARDTEAFF,14,TRBJ1-1,-,-,TRBV9
TGTGCCAGCAGCTTGGTGGCCAACCAAGAGACCCAGTACTTC,CASSLVANQETQYF,14,TRBJ2-5,-,-,TRBV5-5